One TCR beta chain is described in this entry. The sample belongs to a study of control samples from healthy donors and cancer patients. Looked up from germline, CDR1 is MGHRA and CDR2 is YSYEKL. The ends were cut back, 1 base at V and 6 bases at J, with 10 bases in the middle. The CDR3 has 13 residues. Sequenced by immunoSEQ multiplex PCR; TCRdb stores in-frame clones only, minus some. The repertoire table contains fewer than 200,000 clones. The chain joins TRBV4-1 to TRBJ2-7; D gene uncertain. The sample was blood. This TCR was recovered from a woman in her 30s in good health. CDR3 coding DNA: TGCGCCAGCAGCCAAGGTCAAGGGCGCGAGCAGTACTTC. It yields the protein CASSQGQGREQYF.